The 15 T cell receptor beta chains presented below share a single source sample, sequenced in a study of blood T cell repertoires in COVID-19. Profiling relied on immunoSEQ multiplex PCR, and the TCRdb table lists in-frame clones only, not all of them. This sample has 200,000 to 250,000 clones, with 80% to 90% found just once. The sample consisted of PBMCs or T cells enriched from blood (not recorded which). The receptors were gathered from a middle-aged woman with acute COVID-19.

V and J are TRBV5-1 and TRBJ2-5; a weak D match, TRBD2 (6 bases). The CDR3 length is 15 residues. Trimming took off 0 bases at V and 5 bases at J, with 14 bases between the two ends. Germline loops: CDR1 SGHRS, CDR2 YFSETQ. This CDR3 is CASSLVVSGRETQYF. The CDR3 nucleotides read TGCGCCAGCAGCTTGGTCGTTAGCGGACGGGAGACCCAGTACTTC.

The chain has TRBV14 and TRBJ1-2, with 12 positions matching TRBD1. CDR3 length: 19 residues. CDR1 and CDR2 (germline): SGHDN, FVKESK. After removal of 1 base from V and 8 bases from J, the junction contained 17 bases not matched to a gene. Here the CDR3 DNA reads TGTGCCAGCAGCCAAGGTTTCCGGGACAGGGGGCGCAAGTTAAGGGGCTACACCTTC. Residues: CASSQGFRDRGRKLRGYTF.

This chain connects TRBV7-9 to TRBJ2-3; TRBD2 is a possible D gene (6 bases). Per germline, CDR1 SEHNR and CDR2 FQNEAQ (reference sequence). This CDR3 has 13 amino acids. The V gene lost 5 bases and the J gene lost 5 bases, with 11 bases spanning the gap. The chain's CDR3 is CASSLVGGDTQYF. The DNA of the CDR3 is TGTGCCAGCAGCCTGGTCGGGGGAGATACGCAGTATTTT.

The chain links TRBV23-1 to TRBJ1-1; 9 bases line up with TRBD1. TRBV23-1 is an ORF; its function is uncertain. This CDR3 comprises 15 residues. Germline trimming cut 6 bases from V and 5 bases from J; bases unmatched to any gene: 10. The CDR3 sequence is CASRPAQGARTEAFF. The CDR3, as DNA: TGCGCCAGCAGACCCGCACAGGGGGCGAGGACTGAAGCTTTCTTT.

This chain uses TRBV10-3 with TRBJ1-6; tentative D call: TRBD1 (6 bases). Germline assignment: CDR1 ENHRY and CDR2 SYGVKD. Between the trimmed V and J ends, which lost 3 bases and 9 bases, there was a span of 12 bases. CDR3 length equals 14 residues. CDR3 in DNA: TGTGCCATCAGTGAACGACAGGAGAGTTCACCCCTCCACTTT. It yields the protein CAISERQESSPLHF.

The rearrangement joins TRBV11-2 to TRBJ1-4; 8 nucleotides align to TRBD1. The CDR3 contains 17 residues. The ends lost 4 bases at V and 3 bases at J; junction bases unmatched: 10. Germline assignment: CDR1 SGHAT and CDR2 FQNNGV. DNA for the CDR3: TGTGCCAGCAGCTCTGGTCGGGGACAGGCCCCTAATGAAAAACTGTTTTTT. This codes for CASSSGRGQAPNEKLFF.

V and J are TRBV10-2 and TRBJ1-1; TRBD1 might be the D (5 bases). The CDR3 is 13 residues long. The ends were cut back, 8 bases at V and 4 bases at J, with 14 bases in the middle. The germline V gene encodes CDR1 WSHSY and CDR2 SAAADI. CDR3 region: CASVQGVGTEAFF. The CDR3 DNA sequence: TGCGCCAGCGTCCAGGGCGTTGGCACTGAAGCTTTCTTT.

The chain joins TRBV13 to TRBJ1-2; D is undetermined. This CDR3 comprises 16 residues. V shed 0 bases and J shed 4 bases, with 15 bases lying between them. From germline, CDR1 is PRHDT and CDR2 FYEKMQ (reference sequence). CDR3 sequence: CASSLGFGDLTYGYTF. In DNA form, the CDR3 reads TGTGCCAGCAGCTTAGGATTCGGGGATCTAACCTATGGCTACACCTTC. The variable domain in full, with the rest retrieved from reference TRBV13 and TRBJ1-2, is AAGVIQSPRHLIKEKRETATLKCYPIPRHDTVYWYQQGPGQDPQFLISFYEKMQSDKGSIPDRFSAQQFSDYHSELNMSSLELGDSALYFCASSLGFGDLTYGYTFGSGTRLTVV.

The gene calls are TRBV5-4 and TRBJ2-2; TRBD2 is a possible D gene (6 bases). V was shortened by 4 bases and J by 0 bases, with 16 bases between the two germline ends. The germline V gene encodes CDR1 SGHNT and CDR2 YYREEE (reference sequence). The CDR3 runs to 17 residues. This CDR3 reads CASSPLGGSTNTGELFF. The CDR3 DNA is TGTGCCAGCAGCCCACTGGGAGGTTCAACGAACACCGGGGAGCTGTTTTTT.

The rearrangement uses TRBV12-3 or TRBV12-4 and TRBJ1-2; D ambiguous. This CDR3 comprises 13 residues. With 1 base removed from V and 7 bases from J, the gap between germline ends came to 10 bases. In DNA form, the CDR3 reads TGTGCCAGCAGTTTAGGGGCCGGGGTTGGCTACACCTTC. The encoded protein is CASSLGAGVGYTF.

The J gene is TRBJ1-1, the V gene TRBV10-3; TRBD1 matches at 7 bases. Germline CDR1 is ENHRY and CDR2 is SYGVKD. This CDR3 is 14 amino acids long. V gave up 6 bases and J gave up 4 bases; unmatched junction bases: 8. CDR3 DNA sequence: TGTGCCATCAGGAATGACAGGGCGCCCACTGAAGCTTTCTTT. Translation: CAIRNDRAPTEAFF.

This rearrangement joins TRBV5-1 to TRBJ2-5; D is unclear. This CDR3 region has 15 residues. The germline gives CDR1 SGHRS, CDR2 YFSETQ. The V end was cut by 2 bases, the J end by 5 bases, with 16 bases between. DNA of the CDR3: TGCGCCAGCAGCTTAATCGGTCTCGAGGTGGAGACCCAGTACTTC. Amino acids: CASSLIGLEVETQYF.

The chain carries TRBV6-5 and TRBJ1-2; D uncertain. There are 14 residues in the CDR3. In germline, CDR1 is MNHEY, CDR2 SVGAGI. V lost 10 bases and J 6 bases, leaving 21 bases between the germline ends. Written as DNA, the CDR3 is TGTGCCACCTCAATCGGAGACCGCGTCAATGGCTACACCTTC. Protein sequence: CATSIGDRVNGYTF.

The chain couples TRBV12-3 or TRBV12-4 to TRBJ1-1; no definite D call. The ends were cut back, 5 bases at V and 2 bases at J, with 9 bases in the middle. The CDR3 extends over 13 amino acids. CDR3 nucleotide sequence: TGTGCCAGCAGTGTCTTAATCAACACTGAAGCTTTCTTT. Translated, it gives CASSVLINTEAFF.

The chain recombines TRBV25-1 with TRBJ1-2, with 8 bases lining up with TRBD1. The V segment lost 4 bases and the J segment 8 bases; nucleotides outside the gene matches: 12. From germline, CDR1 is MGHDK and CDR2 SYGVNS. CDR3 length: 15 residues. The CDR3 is CASSVRTGSHEGYTF. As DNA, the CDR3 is TGTGCCAGCAGTGTCCGGACAGGGAGCCACGAGGGCTACACCTTC.